The 31 T cell receptor beta chains reported below all come from one sample, sequenced in a study of blood T cell repertoires in COVID-19 (dated by TCRdb to 2020 to 2022). Libraries were constructed by the immunoSEQ multiplex PCR assay. Sourced from immuneACCESS, this table was stored by TCRdb with only in-frame sequences that have V and J called. A share of the clones is absent; for the studies checked, an unresolved V gene accounts for under half, and the remainder has no known explanation. This sample holds fewer than 200,000 clones; approximately 90% were observed only once. The top ten hold roughly 4.8% of the sample. The sequenced sample was peripheral blood. These receptors were collected from a man in his thirties or forties with COVID-19, enrolled during active disease.

The V and J genes are TRBV28 and TRBJ1-1; 9 bases agree with TRBD1. This CDR3 region has 15 residues. V lost 6 bases and J lost 1; bases outside the gene matches: 6. CDR1 MDHEN and CDR2 SYDVKM come from the germline V gene. The CDR3 coding sequence is TGTGCCAGCAGCCTGACAGGGGGGCCGAACACTGAAGCTTTCTTT. As protein: CASSLTGGPNTEAFF. Full variable domain (outside the CDR3, taken from reference TRBV28 and TRBJ1-1): DVKVTQSSRYLVKRTGEKVFLECVQDMDHENMFWYRQDPGLGLRLIYFSYDVKMKEKGDIPEGYSVSREKKERFSLILESASTNQTSMYLCASSLTGGPNTEAFFGQGTRLTVV.

The chain joins TRBV12-3 or TRBV12-4 to TRBJ2-7, with no clear D. V was clipped by 2 bases and J by 6 bases, with 5 bases between them. This CDR3 region has 11 residues. CDR3 sequence reads: CASSLYSEQYF. CDR3 sequence (DNA): TGTGCCAGCAGTTTATATTCCGAGCAGTACTTC.

The chain combines TRBV7-9 with TRBJ2-1, with 7 bases that match TRBD1. CDR1 is SEHNR, CDR2 FQNEAQ, per germline (reference sequence). V shed 5 bases, J shed 1 base, and the junction held 8 bases outside the gene matches. The CDR3 extends over 16 amino acids. The CDR3 DNA sequence: TGTGCCAGCAGCACCAGACAGGGTTGGTCCTACAATGAGCAGTTCTTC. It codes for CASSTRQGWSYNEQFF.

The J gene is TRBJ1-4, the V gene TRBV2; D perhaps matches TRBD1 (5 bases). The CDR3 runs to 15 residues. V lost 3 bases, J lost 8 bases, and 16 bases lay in between. Germline values: CDR1 SNHLY, CDR2 FYNNEI. The DNA of the CDR3 is TGTGCCAGCAGTGAGGAAGGGGCACGTACCGAAAAACTGTTTTTT. Translated, it gives CASSEEGARTEKLFF.

This rearrangement joins TRBV7-2 to TRBJ2-5; 9 bases fit TRBD1. CDR1 is SGHTA and CDR2 is FQGNSA in the germline V gene. This CDR3 spans 13 amino acids. The J segment lost 3 bases and the V segment lost 4 bases, leaving 0 bases of the junction unmatched. The CDR3, as DNA: TGTGCCAGCAGCTGGGACAGGGAAGAGACCCAGTACTTC. Translating it yields CASSWDREETQYF.

The chain joins TRBV5-1 to TRBJ1-3; 9 positions match TRBD1. Germline V gene data show CDR1 as SGHRS and CDR2 as YFSETQ. The CDR3 has 17 amino acids. The junction had 6 bases not matched to a gene; V was cut back by 2 bases and J by 0 bases. Written as DNA, the CDR3 is TGCGCCAGCAGCTTTTCGGGGGGACAGGGCTCTGGAAACACCATATATTTT. The encoded protein is CASSFSGGQGSGNTIYF. The entire variable domain, with the rest obtained from reference TRBV5-1 and TRBJ1-3, is as follows: KAGVTQTPRYLIKTRGQQVTLSCSPISGHRSVSWYQQTPGQGLQFLFEYFSETQRNKGNFPGRFSGRQFSNSRSEMNVSTLELGDSALYLCASSFSGGQGSGNTIYFGEGSWLTVV.

This clone was picked up a small number of times. The V gene is TRBV6-1, the J gene TRBJ2-4, with D perhaps matching TRBD2 (6 bases). This CDR3 is built from 18 residues. V was pared by 2 bases and J by 0 bases, with 17 bases between. Germline CDR1 and CDR2: MNHNS and SASEGT. CDR3 DNA sequence: TGTGCCAGCAGTGAAAGGAGGGCTAGCGAGTTAGCCAAAAACATTCAGTACTTC. It specifies CASSERRASELAKNIQYF.

About this clone: The sample holds other DNA sequences that translate to the same CDR3. V and J are TRBV6-6 and TRBJ1-1; TRBD1 might be the D (5 bases). The CDR3 has 14 amino acids. Trimming stripped 0 bases from V and 0 bases from J, with 5 bases between. Germline V CDR1 and CDR2: MNHNY, SVGAGI (reference sequence). CDR3 DNA: TGTGCCAGCAGTTACTCAGGGGTGAACACTGAAGCTTTCTTT. This translates into CASSYSGVNTEAFF.

The chain couples TRBV7-9 to TRBJ1-1; TRBD1 aligns across 8 bases. This CDR3 spans 16 amino acids. The ends lost 4 bases at V and 5 bases at J; junction bases unmatched: 12. Germline CDR1 is SEHNR and CDR2 is FQNEAQ (reference sequence). In DNA form, the CDR3 reads TGTGCCAGCAGCTCCCGTTGGCGGACAGGGAGAACTGAAGCTTTCTTT. This sequence encodes CASSSRWRTGRTEAFF.

The chain uses TRBV15 and TRBJ1-1; 8 bases fit TRBD1. Germline loops: CDR1 LNHNV, CDR2 YYDKDF (reference sequence). After removal of 0 bases from V and 7 bases from J, the junction contained 4 bases not matched to a gene. The CDR3 spans 14 residues. The CDR3, as DNA: TGTGCCACCAGCAGAGACGGGACAGGTTTTGAAGCTTTCTTT. Amino acids: CATSRDGTGFEAFF.

The V and J genes are TRBV29-1 and TRBJ2-3, with TRBD1 matching over 12 bases. There are 14 residues in the CDR3. Germline V gene lookup returns CDR1 SQVTM and CDR2 ANQGSEA. Unmatched junction bases numbered 5, after V lost 6 bases and J lost 4 bases. CDR3 sequence: CSVAGTGGPDTQYF. CDR3 sequence (DNA): TGCAGCGTGGCCGGGACAGGGGGCCCAGATACGCAGTATTTT.

V and J are TRBV28 and TRBJ2-3; the match to TRBD2 covers 7 bases. Germline V gene lookup returns CDR1 MDHEN and CDR2 SYDVKM. CDR3 length: 17 amino acids. Trimming cost V 6 bases and J 2 bases; bases outside gene matches: 14. The CDR3: CASRMTVGGADTDTQYF. The CDR3 bases are TGTGCCAGCAGAATGACCGTGGGAGGGGCGGACACAGATACGCAGTATTTT.

The CDR3 bases are TGTGCCAGTAGTATCAGGGCCAGCTCCTACGAGCAGTACTTC. Its protein is CASSIRASSYEQYF. This rearrangement joins TRBV19 to TRBJ2-7, with a possible D match to TRBD1 (5 bases). The CDR3 covers 14 residues. CDR1 is LNHDA, CDR2 SQIVND, per germline (reference sequence). V dropped 3 bases and J dropped 0 bases, with 9 bases sitting between them.

CDR3 loop: CASSYSSRGYEQYF. DNA of the CDR3: TGTGCCAGCAGTTACTCGTCTCGAGGCTACGAGCAGTACTTC. The chain recombines TRBV6-2 or TRBV6-3 with TRBJ2-7, with D hard to call. In germline, CDR1 is MNHEY, CDR2 SVGEGT. This CDR3 spans 14 amino acids. The V and J ends lost 0 bases and 3 bases respectively, with 9 bases between them.

This sequence joins TRBV7-2 and TRBJ1-5; 8 bases line up with TRBD1. V shed 4 bases and J 2 bases; nucleotides not matched to a gene: 4. CDR1 is SGHTA, CDR2 FQGNSA, per germline. The CDR3 loop spans 15 amino acids. The CDR3 is CASSSQGQGNQPQHF. As DNA, the CDR3 is TGTGCCAGCAGCTCTCAGGGACAGGGCAATCAGCCCCAGCATTTT.

The chain is built from TRBV7-3 and TRBJ1-5; D is possibly TRBD1 (6 bases). With 6 bases removed from V and 0 bases from J, the gap between germline ends came to 18 bases. Germline V gene sequence: CDR1 SGHTA, CDR2 FQGTGA. The CDR3 is made up of 17 amino acids. The CDR3 reads CASSTSLGHYSNQPQHF. The CDR3 DNA sequence: TGTGCCAGCAGTACGTCCCTGGGACATTATAGCAATCAGCCCCAGCATTTT.

In DNA, the CDR3 is TGCGCCAGCAGCTTCCAGGGCCCCCCCTACGAGCAGTACTTC. Its translation: CASSFQGPPYEQYF. The V gene is TRBV5-1, the J gene TRBJ2-7, with D perhaps matching TRBD1 (5 bases). Trimming removed 2 bases at V and 2 bases at J, with 11 bases between. Germline V gene lookup returns CDR1 SGHRS and CDR2 YFSETQ. The CDR3 contains 14 residues. Variable domain in full (rest from reference TRBV5-1 and TRBJ2-7): KAGVTQTPRYLIKTRGQQVTLSCSPISGHRSVSWYQQTPGQGLQFLFEYFSETQRNKGNFPGRFSGRQFSNSRSEMNVSTLELGDSALYLCASSFQGPPYEQYFGPGTRLTVT.

The rearrangement joins TRBV20-1 to TRBJ1-2, with no clear D. The CDR3 loop spans 11 amino acids. The V gene's germline CDR1 is DFQATT and CDR2 SNEGSKA (reference sequence). Between the trimmed V and J ends, which lost 2 bases and 8 bases, there was a span of 9 bases. CDR3 region: CSARSMLGYTF. The CDR3 DNA sequence: TGCAGTGCTAGAAGCATGTTAGGCTACACCTTC.

V and J are TRBV5-6 and TRBJ2-2; 7 nucleotides match TRBD1. With 10 bases clipped from V and 2 bases from J, the junction kept 2 bases outside the gene matches. The CDR3 sequence is 12 residues long. Germline V CDR1 and CDR2: SGHDT, YYEEEE. The CDR3 DNA is TGTGCCGGACAGGTTAACACCGGGGAGCTGTTTTTT. The encoded protein is CAGQVNTGELFF.

This sequence joins TRBV18 and TRBJ2-7, with TRBD1 identical over 7 bases. Germline loops: CDR1 KGHSH, CDR2 LQKENI. The trim removed 3 bases at V and 2 bases at J, leaving 7 bases unmatched. The CDR3 sequence is 15 residues long. CDR3 in DNA: TGTGCCAGCTCACCCTGGGACAGTTTCCCCTACGAGCAGTACTTC. Residues: CASSPWDSFPYEQYF.

This chain links TRBV5-6 with TRBJ1-2; D is possibly TRBD1 (5 bases). From germline, CDR1 is SGHDT and CDR2 YYEEEE. CDR3 size: 13 residues. The V and J ends lost 4 bases and 6 bases respectively, with 13 bases between them. CDR3 in DNA: TGTGCCAGCAGCCAGGGAAGGGTACATGGCTACACCTTC. Its protein is CASSQGRVHGYTF. Supplemented by reference TRBV5-6 and TRBJ1-2, the full variable domain reads DAGVTQSPTHLIKTRGQQVTLRCSPKSGHDTVSWYQQALGQGPQFIFQYYEEEERQRGNFPDRFSGHQFPNYSSELNVNALLLGDSALYLCASSQGRVHGYTFGSGTRLTVV.

The rearrangement joins TRBV30 to TRBJ2-7; D might be TRBD2 (6 bases). Germline V lookup: CDR1 GTSNPN, CDR2 SVGIG (reference sequence). There are 14 residues in the CDR3. The V and J ends lost 4 bases and 5 bases respectively, with 18 bases between them. CDR3 nucleotides: TGTGCCTGGACCTCGGAGGGCAGGAGTAACGAGCAGTACTTC. This encodes CAWTSEGRSNEQYF.

The rearrangement links TRBV28 to TRBJ2-5, with 16 bases identical to TRBD2. The germline CDR1 and CDR2 sequences are MDHEN and SYDVKM. This CDR3 has 16 amino acids. J gave up 2 bases and V 5 bases, and 2 bases lay outside the gene matches. The DNA of the CDR3 is TGTGCCAGCAGTCAGGGACTAGCGGGAGGGCAAGAGACCCAGTACTTC. The encoded protein is CASSQGLAGGQETQYF.

This clone was detected a few times. This chain connects TRBV10-3 to TRBJ2-7; a possible D gene is TRBD2 (6 bases). The V end lost 11 bases, the J end lost 1 base, and 12 bases lay between the germline ends. The CDR3 runs 12 residues. Germline V gene sequence: CDR1 ENHRY, CDR2 SYGVKD. Written as DNA, the CDR3 is TGTGCCGTTAGGGCGGGGTCCTACGAGCAGTACTTC. Translated, it gives CAVRAGSYEQYF.

The chain links TRBV28 to TRBJ2-3; 9 bases line up with TRBD1. After removal of 4 bases from V and 9 bases from J, the junction contained 11 bases not matched to a gene. Per the germline V gene, CDR1 is MDHEN and CDR2 is SYDVKM. The CDR3 contains 15 residues. CDR3 in amino acids: CASSSGGQGVGTQYF. In DNA form, the CDR3 reads TGTGCCAGCAGTTCGGGGGGACAGGGCGTGGGCACGCAGTATTTT. The full variable domain, with the rest looked up from reference TRBV28 and TRBJ2-3, is DVKVTQSSRYLVKRTGEKVFLECVQDMDHENMFWYRQDPGLGLRLIYFSYDVKMKEKGDIPEGYSVSREKKERFSLILESASTNQTSMYLCASSSGGQGVGTQYFGPGTRLTVL.

Comment on this clone: This CDR3 is also generated by other DNA sequences in the sample. This chain uses TRBV5-1 with TRBJ1-1; no clear D gene. This CDR3 spans 14 amino acids. Trimming removed 0 bases at V and 0 bases at J, with 6 bases between. Germline CDR1 SGHRS, CDR2 YFSETQ. CDR3 region: CASSLDSMNTEAFF. The CDR3 nucleotides are TGCGCCAGCAGCTTGGACAGCATGAACACTGAAGCTTTCTTT.

This sequence joins TRBV5-5 and TRBJ2-1; tentative D call: TRBD2 (6 bases). Trimming pared 1 base from V and 3 bases from J, leaving 8 bases between. In germline, CDR1 is SGHKS, CDR2 YYEKEE (reference sequence). This CDR3 contains 14 residues. The CDR3 reads CASSLSSVYNEQFF. Here the CDR3 DNA reads TGTGCCAGCAGCTTGTCTAGCGTCTACAATGAGCAGTTCTTC.

The V and J genes are TRBV2 and TRBJ2-2; TRBD1 is a possible D gene (6 bases). V was clipped by 0 bases and J by 0 bases, with 14 bases between them. The CDR3 is made up of 18 amino acids. Germline V gene sequence: CDR1 SNHLY, CDR2 FYNNEI. The CDR3 DNA follows: TGTGCCAGCAGTGAAGCGCCTGGGGGCCTTGCGAACACCGGGGAGCTGTTTTTT. This gives the protein CASSEAPGGLANTGELFF.

The chain links TRBV11-2 to TRBJ2-5; 9 bases fit TRBD2. The germline V gene has CDR1 SGHAT and CDR2 FQNNGV. The CDR3 loop spans 18 amino acids. The J segment lost 5 bases and the V segment lost 2 bases, leaving 15 bases of the junction unmatched. CDR3 sequence reads: CASSLKPQREEVLETQYF. The CDR3 DNA follows: TGTGCCAGCAGCTTAAAACCCCAGCGGGAGGAAGTTTTGGAGACCCAGTACTTC.

The rearrangement links TRBV12-3 or TRBV12-4 to TRBJ1-5; no firm D call. The V end lost 3 bases, the J end lost 6 bases, and 6 bases lay between the germline ends. The CDR3 consists of 12 residues. The CDR3 DNA is TGTGCCAGCAGTTTGCTAAGTCAGCCCCAGCATTTT. This encodes CASSLLSQPQHF.

The gene calls are TRBV6-5 and TRBJ2-7; D call uncertain. CDR3 length equals 11 residues. Trimming stripped 5 bases from V and 6 bases from J, with 8 bases between. Per the germline V gene, CDR1 is MNHEY and CDR2 is SVGAGI. This chain's CDR3 is CASSTRFEQYF. The CDR3 DNA sequence: TGTGCCAGCAGTACTCGATTCGAGCAGTACTTC.